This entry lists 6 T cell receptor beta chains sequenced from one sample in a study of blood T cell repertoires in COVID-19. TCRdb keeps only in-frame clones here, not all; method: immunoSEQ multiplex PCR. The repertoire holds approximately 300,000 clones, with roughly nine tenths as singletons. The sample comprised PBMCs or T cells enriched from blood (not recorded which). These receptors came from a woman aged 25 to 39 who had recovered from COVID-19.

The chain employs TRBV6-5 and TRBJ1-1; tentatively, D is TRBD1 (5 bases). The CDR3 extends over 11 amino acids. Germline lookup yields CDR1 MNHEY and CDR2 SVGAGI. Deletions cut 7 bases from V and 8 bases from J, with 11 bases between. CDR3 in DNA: TGTGCCAGCACCCATCGGACAGAAGCTTTCTTT. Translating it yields CASTHRTEAFF.

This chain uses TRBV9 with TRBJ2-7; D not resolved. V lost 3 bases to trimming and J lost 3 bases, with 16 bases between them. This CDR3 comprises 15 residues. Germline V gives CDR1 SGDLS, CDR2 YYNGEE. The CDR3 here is CASSARMTPDYEQYF. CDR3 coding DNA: TGTGCCAGCAGCGCCCGAATGACACCAGACTACGAGCAGTACTTC.

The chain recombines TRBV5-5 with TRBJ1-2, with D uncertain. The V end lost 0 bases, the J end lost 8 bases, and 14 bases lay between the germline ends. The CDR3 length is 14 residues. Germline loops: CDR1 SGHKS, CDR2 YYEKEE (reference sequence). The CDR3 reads CASSLGTGDRGYTF. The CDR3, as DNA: TGTGCCAGCAGCTTGGGGACCGGGGATCGGGGCTACACCTTC.

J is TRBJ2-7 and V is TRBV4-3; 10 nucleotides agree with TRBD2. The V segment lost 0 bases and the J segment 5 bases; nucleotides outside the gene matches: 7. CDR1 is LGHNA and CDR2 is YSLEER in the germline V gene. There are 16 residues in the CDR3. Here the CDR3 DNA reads TGCGCCAGCAGCCAAGATAGGGTAGCGGGGGGCCACGAGCAGTACTTC. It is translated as CASSQDRVAGGHEQYF.

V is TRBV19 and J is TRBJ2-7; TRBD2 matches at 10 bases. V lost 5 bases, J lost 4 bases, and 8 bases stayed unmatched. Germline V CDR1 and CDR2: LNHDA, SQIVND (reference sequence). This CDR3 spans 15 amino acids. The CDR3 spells CASSPRTSGAYEQYF. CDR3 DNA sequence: TGTGCCAGTAGTCCACGGACTAGCGGAGCGTACGAGCAGTACTTC. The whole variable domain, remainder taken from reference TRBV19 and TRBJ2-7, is DGGITQSPKYLFRKEGQNVTLSCEQNLNHDAMYWYRQDPGQGLRLIYYSQIVNDFQKGDIAEGYSVSREKKESFPLTVTSAQKNPTAFYLCASSPRTSGAYEQYFGPGTRLTVT.

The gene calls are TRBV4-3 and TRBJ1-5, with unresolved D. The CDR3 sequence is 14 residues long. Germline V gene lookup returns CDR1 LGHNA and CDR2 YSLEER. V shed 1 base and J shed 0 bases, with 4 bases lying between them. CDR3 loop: CASSQVLSNQPQHF. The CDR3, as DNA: TGCGCCAGCAGCCAAGTCCTTAGCAATCAGCCCCAGCATTTT.